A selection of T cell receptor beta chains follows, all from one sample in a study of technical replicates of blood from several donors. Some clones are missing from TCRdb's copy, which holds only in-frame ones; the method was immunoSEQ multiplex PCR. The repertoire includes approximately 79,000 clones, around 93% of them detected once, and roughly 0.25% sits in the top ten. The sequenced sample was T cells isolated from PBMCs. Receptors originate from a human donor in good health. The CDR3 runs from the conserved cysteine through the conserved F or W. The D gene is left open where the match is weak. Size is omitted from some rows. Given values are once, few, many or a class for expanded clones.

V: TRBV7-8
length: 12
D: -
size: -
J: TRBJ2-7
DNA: TGTGCCAGCAGCCCCGTTTACTACGAGCAGTACTTC
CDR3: CASSPVYYEQYF

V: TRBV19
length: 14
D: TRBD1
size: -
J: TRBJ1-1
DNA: TGTGCCAGTAGTAGAGGGACAGGGAATAGTGAAGCTTTCTTT
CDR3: CASSRGTGNSEAFF

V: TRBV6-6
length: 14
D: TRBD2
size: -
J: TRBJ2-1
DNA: TGTGCCAGCAGTTCCAGCGGGAGGATGAATGAGCAGTTCTTC
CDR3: CASSSSGRMNEQFF

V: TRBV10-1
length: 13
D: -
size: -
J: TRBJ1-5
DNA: TGCGCCAGCAGTGAGTCGACGGGTCAGCCCCAGCATTTT
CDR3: CASSESTGQPQHF

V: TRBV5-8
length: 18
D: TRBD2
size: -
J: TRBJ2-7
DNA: TGTGCCAGCAGCTCAAGGCGCGCTCGACTAGCTGGTTTCTACGAGCAGTACTTC
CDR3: CASSSRRARLAGFYEQYF

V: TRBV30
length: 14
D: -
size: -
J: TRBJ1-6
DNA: TGTGCCTGGACCACAGGGCTGCCTAATTCACCCCTCCACTTT
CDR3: CAWTTGLPNSPLHF

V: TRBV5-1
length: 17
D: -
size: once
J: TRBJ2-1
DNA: TGCGCCAGCAGCTTGACCCGGGACACCCGCTCCTACAATGAGCAGTTCTTC
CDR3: CASSLTRDTRSYNEQFF

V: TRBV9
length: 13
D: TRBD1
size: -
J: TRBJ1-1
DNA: TGTGCCAGCAGCGCGGGAGACAGGGACCGGACTTTCTTT
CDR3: CASSAGDRDRTFF

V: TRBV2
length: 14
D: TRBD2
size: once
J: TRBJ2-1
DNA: TGTGCCAGCACACCGAGCCAGGGAGGGCATGAGCAGTTCTTC
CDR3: CASTPSQGGHEQFF

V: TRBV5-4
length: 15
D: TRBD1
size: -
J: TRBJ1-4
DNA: TGTGCCAGCAGTTATCAGGGGGCTTCTAAGGAAAAACTGTTTTTT
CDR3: CASSYQGASKEKLFF

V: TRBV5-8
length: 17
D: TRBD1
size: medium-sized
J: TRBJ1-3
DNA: TGTGCCAGCAGTTTCGACAGGGGAAGCGGGACTGGAAACACCATATATTTT
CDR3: CASSFDRGSGTGNTIYF

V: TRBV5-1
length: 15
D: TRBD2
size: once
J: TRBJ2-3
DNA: TGCGCCAGCAGCTTGGCTAGCGGGCGAGGAGATACGCAGTATTTT
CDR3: CASSLASGRGDTQYF

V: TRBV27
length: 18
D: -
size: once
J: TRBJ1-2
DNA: TGTGCCAGCAGTTTAATGGGCAGGGGAAATGACCCATACTATGGCTACACCTTC
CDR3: CASSLMGRGNDPYYGYTF

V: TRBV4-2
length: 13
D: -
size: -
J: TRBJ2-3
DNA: TGTGCCAGCAGCCTCCTTAACACAGATACGCAGTATTTT
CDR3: CASSLLNTDTQYF

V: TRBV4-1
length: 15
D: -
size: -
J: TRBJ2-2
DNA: TGCGCCAGCAGCCAAGGACAGGTTTACACCGGGGAGCTGTTTTTT
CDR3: CASSQGQVYTGELFF

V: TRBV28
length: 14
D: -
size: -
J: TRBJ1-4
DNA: TGTGCCAGCAGTTTGGGGCAGCTTAATGAAAAACTGTTTTTT
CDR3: CASSLGQLNEKLFF

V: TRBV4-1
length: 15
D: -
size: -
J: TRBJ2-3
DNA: TGCGCCAGCAGCCAAGGGAGGGCTAGCACAGATACGCAGTATTTT
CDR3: CASSQGRASTDTQYF

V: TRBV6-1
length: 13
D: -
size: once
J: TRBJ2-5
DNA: TGTGCCAGCTTCAACCCGTCAGAAGAGACCCAGTACTTC
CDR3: CASFNPSEETQYF

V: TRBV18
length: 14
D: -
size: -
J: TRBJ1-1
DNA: TGTGCCAGCTCACCGCAGGCGGGAAGCACTGAAGCTTTCTTT
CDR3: CASSPQAGSTEAFF

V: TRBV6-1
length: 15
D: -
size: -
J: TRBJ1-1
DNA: TGTGCCACCCTTAGCAACCGAAGGGGGAACCCTGAAGCTTTCTTT
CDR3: CATLSNRRGNPEAFF

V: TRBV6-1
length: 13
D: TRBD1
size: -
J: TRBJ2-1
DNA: TGTGCCAGCAGCGGAGACAGGGGGAGTGAGCAGTTCTTC
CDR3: CASSGDRGSEQFF

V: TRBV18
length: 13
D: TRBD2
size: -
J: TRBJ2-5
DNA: TGTGCCAGCTCACAGGGACTAGGAGAGACCCAGTACTTC
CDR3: CASSQGLGETQYF

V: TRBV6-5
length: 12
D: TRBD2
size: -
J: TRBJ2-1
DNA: TGTGCCAGCAGGGGACTAATGAGTGAGCAGTTCTTC
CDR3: CASRGLMSEQFF

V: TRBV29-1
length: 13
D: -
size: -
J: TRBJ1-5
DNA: TGCAGCGCCGCTGGGGGAGGAAATCAGCCCCAGCATTTT
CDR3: CSAAGGGNQPQHF

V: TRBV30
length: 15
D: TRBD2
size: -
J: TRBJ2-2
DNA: TGTGCCTGGGATACCGGACTAGCGAACACCGGGGAGCTGTTTTTT
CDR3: CAWDTGLANTGELFF

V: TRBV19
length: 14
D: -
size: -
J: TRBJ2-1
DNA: TGTGCCAGTAGTACTTCCGGGATAGACAATGAGCAGTTCTTC
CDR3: CASSTSGIDNEQFF

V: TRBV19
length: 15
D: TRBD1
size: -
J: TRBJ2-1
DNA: TGTGCCAGTAGTATAGGGTCAGGGGGCCTCAATGAGCAGTTCTTC
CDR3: CASSIGSGGLNEQFF

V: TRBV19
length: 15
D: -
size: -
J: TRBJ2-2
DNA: TGTGCCAGTAGTCCGGGACATCATACAACCGGGGAGCTGTTTTTT
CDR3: CASSPGHHTTGELFF

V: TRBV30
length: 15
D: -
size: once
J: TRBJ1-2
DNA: TGTGCCTGGAGCCTAACCACTACACCTAACTATGGCTACACCTTC
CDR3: CAWSLTTTPNYGYTF

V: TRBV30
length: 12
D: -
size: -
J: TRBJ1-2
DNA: TGTGCCTGGAGTGTATTGGGGGGTGGCTACACCTTC
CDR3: CAWSVLGGGYTF

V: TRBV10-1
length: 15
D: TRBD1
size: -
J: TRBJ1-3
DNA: TGCGCCAGCAGTGCCGGGACAGGGACAGGAAACACCATATATTTT
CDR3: CASSAGTGTGNTIYF

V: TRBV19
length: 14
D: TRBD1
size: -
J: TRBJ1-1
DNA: TGTGCCAGTACCCGGACAGGGGGCTTCGATGAAGCTTTCTTT
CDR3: CASTRTGGFDEAFF

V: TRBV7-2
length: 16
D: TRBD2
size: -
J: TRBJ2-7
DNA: TGTGCCAGCAGCCCACGGACTAGCGGGGGAAGCTACGAGCAGTACTTC
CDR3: CASSPRTSGGSYEQYF

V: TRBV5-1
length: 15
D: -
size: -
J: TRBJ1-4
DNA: TGCGCCAGCAGCGTACAGGGTCTAGCTAATGAAAAACTGTTTTTT
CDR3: CASSVQGLANEKLFF

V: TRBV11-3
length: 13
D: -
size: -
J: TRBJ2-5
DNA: TGTGCCAGCAGCTTTACAGGGTCCGAGACCCAGTACTTC
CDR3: CASSFTGSETQYF

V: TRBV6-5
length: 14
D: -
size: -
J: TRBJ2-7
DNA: TGTGCCAGCAGTTATGGAGAGCAGAGGTACGAGCAGTACTTC
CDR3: CASSYGEQRYEQYF

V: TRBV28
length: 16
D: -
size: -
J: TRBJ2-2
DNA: TGTGCCAGCAGTTCCTCTGAACTGGGGAGAACCGGGGAGCTGTTTTTT
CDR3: CASSSSELGRTGELFF

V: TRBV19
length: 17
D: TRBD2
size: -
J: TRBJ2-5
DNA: TGTGCCAGCCAAGGGACTAGCGGGCCCCTGATACAAGAGACCCAGTACTTC
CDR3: CASQGTSGPLIQETQYF

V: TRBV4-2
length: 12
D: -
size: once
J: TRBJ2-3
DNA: TGTGCCAGCAGCCAATCTCCAGATACGCAGTATTTT
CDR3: CASSQSPDTQYF

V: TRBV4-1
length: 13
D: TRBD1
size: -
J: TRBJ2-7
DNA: TGCGCCAGCAGCTACGACAGGGGGTCCGAGCAGTACTTC
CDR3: CASSYDRGSEQYF

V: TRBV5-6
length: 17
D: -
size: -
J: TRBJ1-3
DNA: TGTGCCAGCAGCTTCGTGGGGGGGGCAGTCTCTGGAAACACCATATATTTT
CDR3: CASSFVGGAVSGNTIYF

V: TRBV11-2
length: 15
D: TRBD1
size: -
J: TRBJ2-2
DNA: TGTGCCAGCAGCTCCGGGACAGCCTTCACCGGGGAGCTGTTTTTT
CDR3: CASSSGTAFTGELFF

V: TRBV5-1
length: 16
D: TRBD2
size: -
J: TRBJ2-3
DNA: TGCGCCAGCAGCCAAGATAGCGGGGGAGCATCGGATACGCAGTATTTT
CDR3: CASSQDSGGASDTQYF

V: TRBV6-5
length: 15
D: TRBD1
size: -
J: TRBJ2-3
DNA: TGTGCCAGCAGACGACAGGGGGCCAGCACAGATACGCAGTATTTT
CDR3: CASRRQGASTDTQYF

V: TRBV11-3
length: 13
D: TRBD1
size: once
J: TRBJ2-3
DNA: TGTGCCAGCGCCAAACAGGGGGCAGATACGCAGTATTTT
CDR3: CASAKQGADTQYF

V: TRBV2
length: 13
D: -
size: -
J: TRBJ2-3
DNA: TGTGCCAGCACAACATTGAGCACAGATACGCAGTATTTT
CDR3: CASTTLSTDTQYF

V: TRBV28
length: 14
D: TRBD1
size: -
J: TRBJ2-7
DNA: TGTGCCAGCAGCCTAAGGGACAGTACCTACGAGCAGTACTTC
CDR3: CASSLRDSTYEQYF

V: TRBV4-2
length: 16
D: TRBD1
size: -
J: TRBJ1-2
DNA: TGTGCCAGCAGCCAAAAATCGGGGACAGCGGATTATGGCTACACCTTC
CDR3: CASSQKSGTADYGYTF

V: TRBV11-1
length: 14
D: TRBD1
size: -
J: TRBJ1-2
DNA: TGTGCCAGCAGCTTAGAAGACAGGGGCGGTGGCTACACCTTC
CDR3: CASSLEDRGGGYTF

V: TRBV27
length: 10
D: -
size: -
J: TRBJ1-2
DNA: TGTGCCAGCACCCTCTATGGCTACACCTTC
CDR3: CASTLYGYTF

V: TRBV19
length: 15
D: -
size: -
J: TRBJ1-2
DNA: TGTGCCAGTAGTCTATACCCCACAGGGCGGACTGGCTACACCTTC
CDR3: CASSLYPTGRTGYTF

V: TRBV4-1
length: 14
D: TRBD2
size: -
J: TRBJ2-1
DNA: TGCGCCAGCAGCCCAACGGGACTAGCGGGAGAGCAGTTCTTC
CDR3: CASSPTGLAGEQFF

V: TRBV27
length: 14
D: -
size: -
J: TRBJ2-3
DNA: TGTGCCAGCAGTTTATCCGGGGGTAAAGATACGCAGTATTTT
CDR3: CASSLSGGKDTQYF

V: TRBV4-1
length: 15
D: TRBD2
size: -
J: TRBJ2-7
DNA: TGCGCCAGCAGCCAACCTCTAGCGGGTACCTACGAGCAGTACTTC
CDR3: CASSQPLAGTYEQYF

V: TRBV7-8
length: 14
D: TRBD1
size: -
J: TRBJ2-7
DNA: TGTGCCAGCAAAACCGGGACAGGTCTCTACGAGCAGTACTTC
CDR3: CASKTGTGLYEQYF

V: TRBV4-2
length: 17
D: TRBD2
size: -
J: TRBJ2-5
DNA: TGTGCCAGCAGCCAGGGTGGACTAGCGGGAGGGCAAGAGACCCAGTACTTC
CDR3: CASSQGGLAGGQETQYF

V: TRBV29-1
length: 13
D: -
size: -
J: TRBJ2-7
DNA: TGCAGCGTTCTTCGCGGGGCCACCTACGAGCAGTACTTC
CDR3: CSVLRGATYEQYF

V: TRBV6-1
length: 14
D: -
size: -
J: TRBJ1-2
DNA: TGTGCCAGCAGTGAAGGGCCGGGTAACTATGGCTACACCTTC
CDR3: CASSEGPGNYGYTF

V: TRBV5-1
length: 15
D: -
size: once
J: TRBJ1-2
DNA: TGCGCCAGCAGCTTGTTTTCAGGGGCAAACTATGGCTACACCTTC
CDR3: CASSLFSGANYGYTF

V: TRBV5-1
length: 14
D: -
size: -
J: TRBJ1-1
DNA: TGCGCCAGCAGCGGGGAGCAGGGAGGCACTGAAGCTTTCTTT
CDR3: CASSGEQGGTEAFF